The 22 T cell receptor beta chains presented below share a single source sample, sequenced in a study of T cell repertoires in cytomegalovirus infection. For these receptors, no antigen is known. MiXCR, applied by TCRdb to the reads, yields one record per CDR3 protein. The sample lists approximately 1,000,000 distinct CDR3 sequences; roughly 31% were seen once. Sample: cultured CD8+ T cells from PBMCs, taken from culture after CMV antigen stimulation. Receptors were obtained from a human donor in good health (CMV status not recorded). Some clones in this sample may be carry-over from other donors' samples.

This clonotype occurred many times. The rearrangement joins TRBV6-5 to TRBJ1-6; possibly TRBD1 for D (6 bases). The CDR3 sequence is 14 residues long. Germline CDR1 MNHEY, CDR2 SVGAGI. V lost 5 bases to trimming and J lost 9 bases, with 14 bases between them. CDR3 residues: CASSPGGGASPLHF. CDR3 DNA sequence: TGTGCCAGCAGTCCCGGGGGGGGCGCTTCACCCCTCCACTTT.

As to this clonotype: This may be a read error: a much more frequent sequence differs by one nucleotide. The V call is TRBV7-2, the J call TRBJ2-3; 11 bases are a match to TRBD2. Germline V gene data show CDR1 as SGHTA and CDR2 as FQGNSA. Losses at the gene ends were 5 bases for V and 1 base for J; bases not matched to a gene: 8. The CDR3 extends over 17 amino acids. CDR3 in amino acids: CASSVNIAGGGTDTQYF. CDR3 DNA: TGTGCCAGCAGCGTAAACATAGCGGGGGGGGGCACAGATACGCAGTATTTT.

As regards this clonotype: At one boundary the junction diverges from the germline segment, which might be a read error. The CDR3 DNA reads TGCACCAGCAGCCAAGACGCCACCGGGGAGCTGTTTTTT. Translating it yields CTSSQDATGELFF. The rearrangement uses TRBV4-1 and TRBJ2-2, with D unresolved. Germline values: CDR1 MGHRA, CDR2 YSYEKL. CDR3 size: 13 residues.

This sequence joins TRBV11-1 and TRBJ2-7; D tentatively fits TRBD1 or TRBD2 (5 bases each). The CDR3 runs 15 residues. Trimming stripped 5 bases from V and 3 bases from J, with 17 bases between. Germline values: CDR1 SGHAT, CDR2 FQDESV (reference sequence). The CDR3 DNA reads TGTGCCAGCAGCCTCGTAGCCGGGGACGGCTACGAGCAGTACGTC. Its protein product is CASSLVAGDGYEQYV.

Concerning this clonotype: The junction shows a germline mismatch at one end, possibly a read error. The chain links TRBV6-5 to TRBJ1-5, with a weak D call TRBD1 (6 bases). The CDR3 is 14 residues long. The germline CDR1 and CDR2 sequences are MNHEY and SVGAGI. CDR3 region: CGSSYRDTESPQHF. The CDR3 nucleotides are TGTGGCAGCAGTTACCGGGACACGGAATCTCCCCAGCATTTT.

This clonotype showed up many times. This chain joins TRBV7-9 and TRBJ2-5, with no clear D. The V gene's germline CDR1 is SEHNR and CDR2 FQNEAQ (reference sequence). The V gene lost 4 bases and the J gene lost 1 base, with 13 bases spanning the gap. The CDR3 is 15 residues long. The CDR3 DNA is TGTGCCAGCAGCTCACCCTGGCGTGGCCAAGAGACCCAGTACTTC. It encodes CASSSPWRGQETQYF.

The chain couples TRBV12-3 or TRBV12-4 to TRBJ1-4, with D possibly being TRBD1 (5 bases). This CDR3 contains 15 residues. The V and J ends lost 5 bases and 4 bases respectively, with 14 bases between them. For the CDR3, the DNA is TGTGCCAGCAGTCCCCTAGCCCAGGGTAATGAAAAACTGTTTTTT. It is translated as CASSPLAQGNEKLFF.

The gene calls are TRBV19 and TRBJ2-1; 8 nucleotides match TRBD2. The CDR3 totals 14 residues. In germline, CDR1 is LNHDA, CDR2 SQIVND (reference sequence). V dropped 5 bases and J dropped 8; count of bases not matched to a gene: 8. CDR3 in amino acids: CASSERGYLYEQFF. The DNA for the CDR3 is TGTGCCAGTAGTGAGCGGGGGTACCTCTATGAGCAGTTCTTC. The variable domain in full, with the rest retrieved from reference TRBV19 and TRBJ2-1, is DGGITQSPKYLFRKEGQNVTLSCEQNLNHDAMYWYRQDPGQGLRLIYYSQIVNDFQKGDIAEGYSVSREKKESFPLTVTSAQKNPTAFYLCASSERGYLYEQFFGPGTRLTVL.

The gene calls are TRBV7-6 and TRBJ2-1; TRBD1 agrees at 9 bases. The CDR3 runs to 15 residues. Germline V gene sequence: CDR1 SGHVS, CDR2 FNYEAQ. V trimming: 5 bases; J trimming: 6 bases; junction bases outside the gene matches: 8. The CDR3 sequence: CASSRTGVSSNEQFF. The DNA of the CDR3 is TGTGCCAGCAGCAGGACAGGGGTATCTTCCAATGAGCAGTTCTTC. The complete variable domain, with remaining parts taken from reference TRBV7-6 and TRBJ2-1, reads GAGVSQSPRYKVTKRGQDVALRCDPISGHVSLYWYRQALGQGPEFLTYFNYEAQQDKSGLPNDRFSAERPEGSISTLTIQRTEQRDSAMYRCASSRTGVSSNEQFFGPGTRLTVL.

This clonotype has more than one count but fewer than ten. The chain is built from TRBV10-3 and TRBJ1-1, with D possibly being TRBD1 (5 bases). Trimming removed 4 bases from V and 9 bases from J, with 12 bases in between. The CDR3 contains 12 residues. Per the germline V gene, CDR1 is ENHRY and CDR2 is SYGVKD. In DNA, the CDR3 is TGTGCCATCAGTGGGGGGGAGCTGAAAGCTTTCTTT. Translating it yields CAISGGELKAFF.

This clonotype was detected only a few times. The chain recombines TRBV28 with TRBJ1-5; tentative D call: TRBD1 (5 bases). Looked up from germline, CDR1 is MDHEN and CDR2 is SYDVKM. There are 16 residues in the CDR3. Between the trimmed V and J ends, which lost 3 bases and 4 bases, there was a span of 16 bases. The CDR3, as DNA: TGTGCCAGCAGTTTTATCTCACCCGGGGCGAATCAGCCCCAGCATTTT. Protein product: CASSFISPGANQPQHF.

The rearrangement links TRBV10-3 to TRBJ2-5; the match to TRBD1 covers 9 bases. The germline V gene has CDR1 ENHRY and CDR2 SYGVKD. The CDR3 spans 13 residues. The V gene end was trimmed by 10 bases and the J gene end by 3 bases; junction bases not matched to a gene: 6. The CDR3 sequence: CASRWDREETQYF. The CDR3 DNA reads as TGTGCCAGCCGATGGGACAGGGAAGAGACCCAGTACTTC.

The chain is built from TRBV6-4 and TRBJ1-1; possible D gene TRBD1, 5 bases. Trimming took off 2 bases at V and 2 bases at J, with 18 bases between the two ends. The CDR3 contains 17 residues. Germline assignment: CDR1 MRHNA and CDR2 SNTAGT. CDR3 in amino acids: CASSDLPLRGPNTEAFF. CDR3 in DNA: TGTGCCAGCAGTGACCTACCACTGCGGGGACCAAACACTGAAGCTTTCTTT.

The genes are TRBV27 and TRBJ1-1, with TRBD1 as a possible D gene (6 bases). From germline, CDR1 is MNHEY and CDR2 SMNVEV (reference sequence). The CDR3 contains 16 residues. Trimming cost V 6 bases and J 1 base, with 18 bases left between them. Written as DNA, the CDR3 is TGTGCCAGCAGCCTCACCGCCTACAGGGAGAACACTGAAGCTTTCTTT. Translated: CASSLTAYRENTEAFF.

This clonotype was found a few times. The V and J genes are TRBV6-2 or TRBV6-3 and TRBJ1-1, with a weak D call TRBD1 (5 bases). This CDR3 comprises 15 residues. The V gene lost 5 bases and the J gene lost 0 bases, with 13 bases spanning the gap. Per the germline V gene, CDR1 is MNHEY and CDR2 is SVGEGT. This chain's CDR3 is CASSEATELNTEAFF. Here the CDR3 DNA reads TGTGCCAGCAGTGAGGCGACAGAGCTGAACACTGAAGCTTTCTTT.

This chain uses TRBV6-1 with TRBJ1-1; D is undetermined. The germline V and J ends were trimmed by 3 bases and 3 bases, with 14 bases remaining between them. There are 15 residues in the CDR3. Germline lookup yields CDR1 MNHNS and CDR2 SASEGT. CDR3 loop: CASSEVFRRDTEAFF. The CDR3 region has the DNA TGTGCCAGCAGTGAGGTTTTCCGGAGGGACACTGAAGCTTTCTTT.

DNA for the CDR3: TGCGCCAGCAGCCAAGAGACAGGACAAGGTTATACGCAGTATTTT. The encoded protein is CASSQETGQGYTQYF. The chain has TRBV5-1 and TRBJ2-3, with a weak D call TRBD1 (6 bases). CDR1 and CDR2 from the germline V gene are SGHRS and YFSETQ. The CDR3 has 15 residues. V lost 4 bases and J lost 7, with 19 bases in between.

The chain uses TRBV15 and TRBJ2-3, with D perhaps TRBD2 (6 bases). This CDR3 is built from 15 residues. CDR1 is LNHNV and CDR2 is YYDKDF in the germline V gene (reference sequence). The germline V and J ends were trimmed by 4 bases and 4 bases, with 15 bases remaining between them. The CDR3 DNA reads TGTGCCACCAGCAAAACCCCCGGGAGTGCAGATACGCAGTATTTT. Its translation: CATSKTPGSADTQYF.

V usage is TRBV12-3 or TRBV12-4 and J usage is TRBJ2-2; 11 bases agree with TRBD1. The CDR3 loop spans 15 amino acids. J gave up 5 bases and V 6 bases, and 5 bases lay outside the gene matches. The CDR3 bases are TGTGCCAGCAGCCCGGACAGGGGGCATACCGGGGAGCTGTTTTTT. This sequence encodes CASSPDRGHTGELFF.

This clonotype was counted a few times. This chain links TRBV6-1 with TRBJ2-1; D gene ambiguous. The CDR3 loop spans 14 amino acids. Trimming shortened V by 4 bases and J by 0 bases, and 7 bases separated the two germline ends. Germline V gene lookup returns CDR1 MNHNS and CDR2 SASEGT. This CDR3 reads CASSVRSSYNEQFF. The CDR3 DNA reads as TGTGCCAGCAGTGTGCGGAGCTCCTACAATGAGCAGTTCTTC.

The chain joins TRBV5-4 to TRBJ2-3; TRBD2 matches at 13 bases. Trimming removed 5 bases from V and 1 base from J; junction bases left unmatched: 7. The germline CDR1 and CDR2 sequences are SGHNT and YYREEE (reference sequence). The CDR3 length is 17 residues. CDR3 DNA sequence: TGTGCCAGCAGGGGGACTAGCGGGGAGAACGGCACAGATACGCAGTATTTT. Its translation: CASRGTSGENGTDTQYF.

V usage is TRBV27 and J usage is TRBJ1-5, with a possible D match to TRBD1 (5 bases). Per the germline V gene, CDR1 is MNHEY and CDR2 is SMNVEV (reference sequence). This CDR3 is 16 amino acids long. V gave up 4 bases and J gave up 2 bases, with 15 bases separating them. CDR3 sequence (DNA): TGTGCCAGCAGTTCGCTACAGGAGTGGGGCAATCAGCCCCAGCATTTT. It is translated as CASSSLQEWGNQPQHF.